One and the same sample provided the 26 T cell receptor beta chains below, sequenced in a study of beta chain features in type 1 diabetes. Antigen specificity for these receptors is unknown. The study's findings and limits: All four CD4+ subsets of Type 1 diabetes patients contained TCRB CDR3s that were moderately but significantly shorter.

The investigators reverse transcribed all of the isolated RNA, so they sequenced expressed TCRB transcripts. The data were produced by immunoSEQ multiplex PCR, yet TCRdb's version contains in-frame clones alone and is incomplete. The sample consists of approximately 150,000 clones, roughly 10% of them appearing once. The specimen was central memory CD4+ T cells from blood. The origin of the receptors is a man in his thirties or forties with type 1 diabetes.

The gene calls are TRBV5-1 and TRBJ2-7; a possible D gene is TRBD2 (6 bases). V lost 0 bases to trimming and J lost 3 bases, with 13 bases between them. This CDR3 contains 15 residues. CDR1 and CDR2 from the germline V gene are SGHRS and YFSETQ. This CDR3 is CASSLEAGSIYEQYF. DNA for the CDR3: TGCGCCAGCAGCTTGGAAGCGGGTAGCATCTACGAGCAGTACTTC.

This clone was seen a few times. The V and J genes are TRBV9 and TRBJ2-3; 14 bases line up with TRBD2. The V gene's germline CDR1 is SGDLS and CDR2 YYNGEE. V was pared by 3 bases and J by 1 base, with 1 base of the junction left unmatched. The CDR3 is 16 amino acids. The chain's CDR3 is CASSGGLAGGTDTQYF. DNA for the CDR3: TGTGCCAGCAGCGGGGGACTAGCGGGGGGCACAGATACGCAGTATTTT. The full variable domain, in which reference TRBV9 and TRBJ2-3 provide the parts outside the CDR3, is DSGVTQTPKHLITATGQRVTLRCSPRSGDLSVYWYQQSLDQGLQFLIQYYNGEERAKGNILERFSAQQFPDLHSELNLSSLELGDSALYFCASSGGLAGGTDTQYFGPGTRLTVL.

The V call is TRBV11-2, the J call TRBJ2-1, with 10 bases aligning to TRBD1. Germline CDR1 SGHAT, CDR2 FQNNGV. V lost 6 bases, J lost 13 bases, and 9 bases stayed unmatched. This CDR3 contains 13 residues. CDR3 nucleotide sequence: TGTGCCAGCAGTACTCGACAGGGGGCAACACAGTTCTTC. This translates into CASSTRQGATQFF.

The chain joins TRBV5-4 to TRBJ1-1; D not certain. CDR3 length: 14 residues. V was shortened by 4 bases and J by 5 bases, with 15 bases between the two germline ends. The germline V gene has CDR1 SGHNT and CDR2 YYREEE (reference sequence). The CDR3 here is CASSQEMGRTEAFF. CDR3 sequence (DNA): TGTGCCAGCAGCCAAGAAATGGGGAGGACTGAAGCTTTCTTT.

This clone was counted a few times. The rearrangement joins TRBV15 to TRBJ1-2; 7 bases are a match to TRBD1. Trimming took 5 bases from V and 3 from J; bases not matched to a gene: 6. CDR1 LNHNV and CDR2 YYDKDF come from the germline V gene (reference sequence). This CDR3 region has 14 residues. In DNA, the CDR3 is TGTGCCACCAGCCGCCGGGGGACAGACTATGGCTACACCTTC. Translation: CATSRRGTDYGYTF.

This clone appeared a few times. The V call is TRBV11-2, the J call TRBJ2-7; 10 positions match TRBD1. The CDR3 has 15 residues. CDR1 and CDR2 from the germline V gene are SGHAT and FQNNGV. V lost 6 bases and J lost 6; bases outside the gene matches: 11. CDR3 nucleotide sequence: TGTGCCAGCAGTTTTGGGTGGACAGGGGGAGCCGAGCAGTACTTC. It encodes CASSFGWTGGAEQYF. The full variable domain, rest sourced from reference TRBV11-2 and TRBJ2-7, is EAGVAQSPRYKIIEKRQSVAFWCNPISGHATLYWYQQILGQGPKLLIQFQNNGVVDDSQLPKDRFSAERLKGVDSTLKIQPAKLEDSAVYLCASSFGWTGGAEQYFGPGTRLTVT.

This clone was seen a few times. CDR3 sequence reads: CAISDLAGGQETQYF. The CDR3 DNA reads TGTGCCATCAGTGACCTAGCGGGGGGTCAAGAGACCCAGTACTTC. The chain joins TRBV10-3 to TRBJ2-5; TRBD2 agrees at 11 bases. The V segment lost 3 bases and the J segment 2 bases; nucleotides outside the gene matches: 2. This CDR3 spans 15 amino acids. Germline-derived CDR1 and CDR2 are ENHRY and SYGVKD.

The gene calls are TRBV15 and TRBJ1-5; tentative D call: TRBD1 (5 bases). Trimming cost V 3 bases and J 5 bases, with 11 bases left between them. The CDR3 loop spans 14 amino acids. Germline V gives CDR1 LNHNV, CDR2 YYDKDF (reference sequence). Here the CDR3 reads CATSRDGGDQPQHF. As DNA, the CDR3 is TGTGCCACCAGCAGGGACGGGGGAGATCAGCCCCAGCATTTT.

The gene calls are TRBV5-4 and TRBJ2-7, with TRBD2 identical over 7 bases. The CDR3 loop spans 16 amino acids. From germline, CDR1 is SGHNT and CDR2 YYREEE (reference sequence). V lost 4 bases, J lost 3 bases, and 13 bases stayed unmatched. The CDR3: CASSGWGGAGGYEQYF. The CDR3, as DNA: TGTGCCAGCAGCGGGTGGGGGGGAGCAGGAGGCTACGAGCAGTACTTC.

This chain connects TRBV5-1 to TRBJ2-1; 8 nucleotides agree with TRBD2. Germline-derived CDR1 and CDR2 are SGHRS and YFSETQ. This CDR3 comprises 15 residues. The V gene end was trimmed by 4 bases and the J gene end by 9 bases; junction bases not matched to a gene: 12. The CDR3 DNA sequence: TGCGCCAGCAGCCCACTGGCGGGGGGCCGGGGTGAGCAGTTCTTC. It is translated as CASSPLAGGRGEQFF.

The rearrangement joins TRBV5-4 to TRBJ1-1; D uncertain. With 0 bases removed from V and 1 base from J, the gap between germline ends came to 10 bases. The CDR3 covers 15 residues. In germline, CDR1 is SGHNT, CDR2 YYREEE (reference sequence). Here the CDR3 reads CASSLDPLGNTEAFF. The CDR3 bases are TGTGCCAGCAGCTTGGATCCCCTCGGGAACACTGAAGCTTTCTTT. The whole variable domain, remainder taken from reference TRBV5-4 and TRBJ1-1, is ETGVTQSPTHLIKTRGQQVTLRCSSQSGHNTVSWYQQALGQGPQFIFQYYREEENGRGNFPPRFSGLQFPNYSSELNVNALELDDSALYLCASSLDPLGNTEAFFGQGTRLTVV.

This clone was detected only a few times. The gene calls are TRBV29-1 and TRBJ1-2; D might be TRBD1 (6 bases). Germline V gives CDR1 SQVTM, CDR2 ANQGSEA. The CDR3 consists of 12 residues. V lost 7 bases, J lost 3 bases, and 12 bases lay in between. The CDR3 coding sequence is TGCAGCGGCCGGGACAACGACTATGGCTACACCTTC. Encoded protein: CSGRDNDYGYTF.

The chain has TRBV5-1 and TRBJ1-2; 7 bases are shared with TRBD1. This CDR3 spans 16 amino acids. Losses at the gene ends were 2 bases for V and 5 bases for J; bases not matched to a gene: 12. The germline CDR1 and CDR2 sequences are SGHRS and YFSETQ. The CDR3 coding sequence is TGCGCCAGCAGCTTCCAGGGGGACGTAGTAGGTTATGGCTACACCTTC. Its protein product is CASSFQGDVVGYGYTF.

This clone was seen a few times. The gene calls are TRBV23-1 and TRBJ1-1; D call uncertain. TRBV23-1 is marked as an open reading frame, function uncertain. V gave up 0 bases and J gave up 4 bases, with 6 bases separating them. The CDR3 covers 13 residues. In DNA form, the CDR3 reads TGCGCCAGCAGTCAATCGGCAGGCACTGAAGCTTTCTTT. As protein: CASSQSAGTEAFF.

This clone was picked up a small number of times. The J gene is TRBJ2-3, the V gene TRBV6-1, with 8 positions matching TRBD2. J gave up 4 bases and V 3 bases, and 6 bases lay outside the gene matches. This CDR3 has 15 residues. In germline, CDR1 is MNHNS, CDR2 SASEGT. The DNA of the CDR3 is TGTGCCAGCAGTGACCAAGGACTAGCCTCAGATACGCAGTATTTT. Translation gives CASSDQGLASDTQYF.

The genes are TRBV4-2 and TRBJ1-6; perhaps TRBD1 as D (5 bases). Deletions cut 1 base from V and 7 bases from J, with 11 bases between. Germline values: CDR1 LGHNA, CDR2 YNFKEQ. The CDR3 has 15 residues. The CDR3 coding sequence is TGTGCCAGCAGCCAAGCGGCGGGGCCAAATTCACCCCTCCACTTT. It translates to CASSQAAGPNSPLHF.

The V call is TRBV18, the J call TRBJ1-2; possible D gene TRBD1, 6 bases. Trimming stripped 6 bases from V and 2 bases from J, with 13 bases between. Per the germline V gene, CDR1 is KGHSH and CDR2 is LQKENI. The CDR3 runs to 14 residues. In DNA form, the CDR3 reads TGTGCCAGCTCCCAAGACAGGTCCAACTATGGCTACACCTTC. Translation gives CASSQDRSNYGYTF.

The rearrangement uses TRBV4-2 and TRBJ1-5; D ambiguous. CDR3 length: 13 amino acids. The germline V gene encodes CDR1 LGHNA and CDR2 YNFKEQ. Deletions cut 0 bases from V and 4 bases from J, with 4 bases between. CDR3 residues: CASSQDVNQPQHF. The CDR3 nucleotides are TGTGCCAGCAGCCAAGATGTAAATCAGCCCCAGCATTTT.

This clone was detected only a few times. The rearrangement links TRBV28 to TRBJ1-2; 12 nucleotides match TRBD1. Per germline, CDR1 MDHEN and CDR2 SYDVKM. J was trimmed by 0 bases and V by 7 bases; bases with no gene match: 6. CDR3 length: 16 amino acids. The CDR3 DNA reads TGTGCCAGCACCTGGGACAGGGGGCTCTCTAACTATGGCTACACCTTC. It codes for CASTWDRGLSNYGYTF.

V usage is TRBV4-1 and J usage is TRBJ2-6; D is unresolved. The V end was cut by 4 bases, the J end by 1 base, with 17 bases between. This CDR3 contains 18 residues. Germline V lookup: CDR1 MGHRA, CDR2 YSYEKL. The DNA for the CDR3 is TGCGCCAGCAGCCTAGAGAGGCCACTTCCATCTGGGGCCAACGTCCTGACTTTC. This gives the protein CASSLERPLPSGANVLTF.

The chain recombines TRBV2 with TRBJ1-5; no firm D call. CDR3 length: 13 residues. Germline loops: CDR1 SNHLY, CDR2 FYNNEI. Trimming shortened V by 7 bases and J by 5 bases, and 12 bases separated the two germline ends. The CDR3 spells CASMTRRDQPQHF. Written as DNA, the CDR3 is TGTGCCAGCATGACGAGGAGGGATCAGCCCCAGCATTTT.

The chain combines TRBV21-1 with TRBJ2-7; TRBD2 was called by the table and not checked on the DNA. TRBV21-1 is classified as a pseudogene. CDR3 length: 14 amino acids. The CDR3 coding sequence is TGTGCCAGCAGCAAAAAGGGACTCCTCTACGAGCAGTACTTC. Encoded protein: CASSKKGLLYEQYF.

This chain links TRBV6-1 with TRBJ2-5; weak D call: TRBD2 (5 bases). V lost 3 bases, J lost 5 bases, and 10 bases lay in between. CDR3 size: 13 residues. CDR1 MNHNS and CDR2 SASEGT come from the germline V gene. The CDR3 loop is CASSEVGGETQYF. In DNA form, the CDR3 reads TGTGCCAGCAGTGAGGTCGGCGGGGAGACCCAGTACTTC.

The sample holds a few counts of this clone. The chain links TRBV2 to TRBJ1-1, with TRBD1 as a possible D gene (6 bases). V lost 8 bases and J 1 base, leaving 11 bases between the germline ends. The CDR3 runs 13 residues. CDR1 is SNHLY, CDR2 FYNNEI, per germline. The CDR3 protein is CASRRQENTEAFF. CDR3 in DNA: TGTGCCAGCCGTAGACAGGAGAACACTGAAGCTTTCTTT.

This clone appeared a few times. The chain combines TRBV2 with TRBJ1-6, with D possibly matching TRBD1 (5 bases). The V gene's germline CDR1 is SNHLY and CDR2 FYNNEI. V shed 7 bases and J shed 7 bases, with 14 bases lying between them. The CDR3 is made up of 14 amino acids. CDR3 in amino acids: CASTGGVRNSPLHF. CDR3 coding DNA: TGTGCCAGCACTGGGGGGGTGAGGAATTCACCCCTCCACTTT.

DNA for the CDR3: TGTGCCAGCAGCCAACCTAGCGGGGGGGCTCCCTACGAGCAGTACTTC. As protein: CASSQPSGGAPYEQYF. The rearrangement uses TRBV11-2 and TRBJ2-7; TRBD2 matches at 12 bases. The CDR3 is 16 residues long. Unmatched junction bases numbered 7, after V lost 5 bases and J lost 2 bases. CDR1 and CDR2 from the germline V gene are SGHAT and FQNNGV.